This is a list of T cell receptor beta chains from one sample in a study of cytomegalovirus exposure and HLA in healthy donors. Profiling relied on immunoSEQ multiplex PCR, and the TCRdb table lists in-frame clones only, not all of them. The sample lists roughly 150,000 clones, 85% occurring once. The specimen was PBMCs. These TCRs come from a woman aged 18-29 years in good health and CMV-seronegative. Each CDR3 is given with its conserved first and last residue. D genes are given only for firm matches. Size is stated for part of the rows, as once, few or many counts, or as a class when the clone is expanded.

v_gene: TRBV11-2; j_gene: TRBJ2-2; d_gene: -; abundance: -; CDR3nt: TGTGCCAGCAGCTTAGGGCCCGAGTCTAGCGCCATGAACACCGGGGAGCTGTTTTTT; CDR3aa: CASSLGPESSAMNTGELFF
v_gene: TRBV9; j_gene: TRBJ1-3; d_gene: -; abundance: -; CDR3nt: TGTGCCAGCAGCGACGTAACGGGTCACGGAAACACCATATATTTT; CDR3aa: CASSDVTGHGNTIYF
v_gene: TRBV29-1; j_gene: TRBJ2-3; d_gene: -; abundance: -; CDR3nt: TGCAGCGTTGGAGCCAGACTCTCCACAGATACGCAGTATTTT; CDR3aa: CSVGARLSTDTQYF
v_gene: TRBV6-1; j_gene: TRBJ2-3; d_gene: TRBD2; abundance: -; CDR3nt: TGTGCCAGCACTTTAGCGGGAGTGGCAGATACGCAGTATTTT; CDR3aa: CASTLAGVADTQYF
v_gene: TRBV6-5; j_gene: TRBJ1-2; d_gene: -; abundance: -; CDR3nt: TGTGCCAGCAGTCCTCGGGGGACGGTCTATGGCTACACCTTC; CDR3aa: CASSPRGTVYGYTF
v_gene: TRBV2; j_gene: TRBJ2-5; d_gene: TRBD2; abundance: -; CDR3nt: TGTGCCAGCAGCGAGGGACTAGCGGTAAAGACCCAGTACTTC; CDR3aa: CASSEGLAVKTQYF
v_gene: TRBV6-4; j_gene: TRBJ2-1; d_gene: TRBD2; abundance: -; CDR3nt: TGTGCCAGCAGCGGGGGACTAGCGGGGGGTGAGCAGTTCTTC; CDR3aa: CASSGGLAGGEQFF
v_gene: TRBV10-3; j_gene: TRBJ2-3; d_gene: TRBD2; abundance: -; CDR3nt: TGTGCCATCAGAAGGACTAGCGGGAGTCTGGATACGCAGTATTTT; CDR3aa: CAIRRTSGSLDTQYF
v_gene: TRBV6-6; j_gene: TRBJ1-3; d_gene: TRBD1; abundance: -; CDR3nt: TGTGCCAGCAGTTTGACAGGGGGGAACGGTGGAAACACCATATATTTT; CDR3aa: CASSLTGGNGGNTIYF
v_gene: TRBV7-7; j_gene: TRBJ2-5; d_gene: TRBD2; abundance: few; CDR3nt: TGTGCTAGCAGCTTAGGAAGGCTCGTGGGAGGGGAGACCCAGTACTTC; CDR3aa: CASSLGRLVGGETQYF
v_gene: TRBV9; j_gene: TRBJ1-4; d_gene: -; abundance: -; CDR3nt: TGTGCCAGCAGCGTCGGGGGGGGGAATGAAAAACTGTTTTTT; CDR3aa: CASSVGGGNEKLFF
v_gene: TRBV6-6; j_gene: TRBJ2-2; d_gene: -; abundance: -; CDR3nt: TGTGCCGGACGGGGGACCTCAGTCGCGAACACCGGGGAGCTGTTTTTT; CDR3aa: CAGRGTSVANTGELFF
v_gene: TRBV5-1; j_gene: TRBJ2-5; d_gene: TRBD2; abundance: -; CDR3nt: TGCGCCAGCAGCTTGGGAGGGACTAGCATCCAAGAGACCCAGTACTTC; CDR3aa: CASSLGGTSIQETQYF
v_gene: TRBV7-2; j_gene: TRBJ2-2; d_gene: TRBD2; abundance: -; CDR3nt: TGTGCCAGCAGCAAACTAGCGGGGGGCCTTGCGAACACCGGGGAGCTGTTTTTT; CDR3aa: CASSKLAGGLANTGELFF
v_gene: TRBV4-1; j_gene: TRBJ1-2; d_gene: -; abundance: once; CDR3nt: TGCGCCAGCAGCCAAGACTCGGGAGCTAACTATGGCTACACCTTC; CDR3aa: CASSQDSGANYGYTF
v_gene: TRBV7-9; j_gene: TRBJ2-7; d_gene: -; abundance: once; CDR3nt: TGTGCCAGCAGTCGAGACAGCAGGCAGTACTTC; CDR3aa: CASSRDSRQYF
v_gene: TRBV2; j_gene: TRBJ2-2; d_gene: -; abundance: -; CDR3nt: TGTGCCAGCAGTGTTGGACTGACGAACACCGGGGAGCTGTTTTTT; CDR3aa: CASSVGLTNTGELFF
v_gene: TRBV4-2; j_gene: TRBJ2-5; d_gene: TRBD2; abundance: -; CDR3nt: TGTGCCAGCAGCCAATTAGCGGGGGGGTCCCAAGAGACCCAGTACTTC; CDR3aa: CASSQLAGGSQETQYF
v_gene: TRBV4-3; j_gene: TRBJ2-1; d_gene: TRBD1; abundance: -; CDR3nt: TGCGCCAGCAGCCAGAACAGGGGCAGAAATGAGCAGTTCTTC; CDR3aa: CASSQNRGRNEQFF
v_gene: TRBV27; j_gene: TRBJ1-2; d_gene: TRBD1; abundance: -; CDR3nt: TGTGCCAGCGGTGCGGGCAGGGGGCTGGGAGGCTACACCTTC; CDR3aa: CASGAGRGLGGYTF
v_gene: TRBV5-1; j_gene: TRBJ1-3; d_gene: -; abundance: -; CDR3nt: TGCGCCAGCAGCTGGGAGGGCTCTGGAAACACCATATATTTT; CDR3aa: CASSWEGSGNTIYF
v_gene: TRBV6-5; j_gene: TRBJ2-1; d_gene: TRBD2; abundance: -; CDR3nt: TGTGCCAGCAGTTACCTAGCGGGAGTCAATGAGCAGTTCTTC; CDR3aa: CASSYLAGVNEQFF
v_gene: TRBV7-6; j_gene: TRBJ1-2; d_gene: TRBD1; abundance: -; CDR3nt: TGTGCCAGCAGCTTAGCGGTGGGACAGGGGCCCCTCTATGGCTACACCTTC; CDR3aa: CASSLAVGQGPLYGYTF
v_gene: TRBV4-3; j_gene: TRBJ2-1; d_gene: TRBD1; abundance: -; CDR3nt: TGCGCCAGCAGCCAACAAGTTACAGGGGGCATCACGAATGAGCAGTTCTTC; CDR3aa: CASSQQVTGGITNEQFF
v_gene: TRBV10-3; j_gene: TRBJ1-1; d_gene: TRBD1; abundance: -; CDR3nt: TGTGCCACAACGGGACAGTTGAACACTGAAGCTTTCTTT; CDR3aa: CATTGQLNTEAFF
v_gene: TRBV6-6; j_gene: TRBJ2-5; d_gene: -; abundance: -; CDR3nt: TGTGCCAGCAGTTACCGGGAGACCCAGTACTTC; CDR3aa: CASSYRETQYF
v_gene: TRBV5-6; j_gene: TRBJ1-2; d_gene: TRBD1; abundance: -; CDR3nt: TGTGCCAGCAGGAGACAGGGGAGGGTGCGTGGCTACACCTTC; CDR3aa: CASRRQGRVRGYTF
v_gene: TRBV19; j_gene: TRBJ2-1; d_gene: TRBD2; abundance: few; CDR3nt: TGTGCCAGTAGGACTAGCGGGAGGGGCAATGAGCAGTTCTTC; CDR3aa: CASRTSGRGNEQFF
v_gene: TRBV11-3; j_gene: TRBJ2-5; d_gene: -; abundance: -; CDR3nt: TGTGCCAGCAGTCGAAGGTCAGGGCAGCAAGAGACCCAGTACTTC; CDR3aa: CASSRRSGQQETQYF
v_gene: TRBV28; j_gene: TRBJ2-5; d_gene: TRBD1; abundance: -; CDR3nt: TGTGCCAGCAGTTCCCCGGGACAGGGGCTTGATGGAGAGACCCAGTACTTC; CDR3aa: CASSSPGQGLDGETQYF
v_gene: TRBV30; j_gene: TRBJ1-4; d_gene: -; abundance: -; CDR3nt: TGTGCCTGGTCACAGGGCTCAAATGAAAAACTGTTTTTT; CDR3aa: CAWSQGSNEKLFF
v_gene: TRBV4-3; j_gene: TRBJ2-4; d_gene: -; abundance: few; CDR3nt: TGCGCCAGCAGTTCTAGCTCTAAAGGCCAAAACATTCAGTACTTC; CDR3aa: CASSSSSKGQNIQYF
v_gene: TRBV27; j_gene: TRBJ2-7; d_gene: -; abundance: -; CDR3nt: TGTGCCAGCAGACCTCGACTATCGAAAGGTGTAAACGACGAGCAGTACTTC; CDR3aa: CASRPRLSKGVNDEQYF
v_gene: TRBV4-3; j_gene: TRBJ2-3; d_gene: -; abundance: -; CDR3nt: TGCGCCAGCAGCCAGGCCGGACACGAGACAGATACGCAGTATTTT; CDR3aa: CASSQAGHETDTQYF
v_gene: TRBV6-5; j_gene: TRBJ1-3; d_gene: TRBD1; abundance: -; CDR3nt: TGTGCCAGCATCCAGACAGGGAGCTCTGGAAACACCATATATTTT; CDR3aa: CASIQTGSSGNTIYF
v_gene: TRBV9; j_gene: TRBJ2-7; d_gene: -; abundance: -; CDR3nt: TGTGCCAGCAGCGTAAGCCCCCTGGAACAGGGCACGGGCGAGCAGTACTTC; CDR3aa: CASSVSPLEQGTGEQYF
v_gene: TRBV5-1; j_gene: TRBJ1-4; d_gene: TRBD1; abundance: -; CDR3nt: TGCGCCAGCACAGGGGGTCAAAAGGAAAAACTGTTTTTT; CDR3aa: CASTGGQKEKLFF
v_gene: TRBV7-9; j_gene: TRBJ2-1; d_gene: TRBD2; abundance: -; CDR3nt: TGTGCCGGAAGCGGGAGAAATGGTAATGAGCAGTTCTTC; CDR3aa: CAGSGRNGNEQFF
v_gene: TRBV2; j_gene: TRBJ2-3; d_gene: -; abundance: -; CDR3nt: TGTGCCAGCGTCCGAGGTGCAGATACGCAGTATTTT; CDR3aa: CASVRGADTQYF
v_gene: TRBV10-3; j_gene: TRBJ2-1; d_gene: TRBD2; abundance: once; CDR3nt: TGTGCCACCGTGCCGGGACTAGCGGGAGGGCCAGGGAATGAGCAGTTCTTC; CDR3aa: CATVPGLAGGPGNEQFF
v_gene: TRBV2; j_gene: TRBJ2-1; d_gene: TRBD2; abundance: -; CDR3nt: TGTGCCAGCAGTGAAGCTCGGACTAGCGTCCACAATGAGCAGTTCTTC; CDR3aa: CASSEARTSVHNEQFF
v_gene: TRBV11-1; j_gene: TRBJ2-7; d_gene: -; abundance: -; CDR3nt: TGTGCCAGCAGCCCCTTCGATGAGGTCTCCTACGAGCAGTACTTC; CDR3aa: CASSPFDEVSYEQYF
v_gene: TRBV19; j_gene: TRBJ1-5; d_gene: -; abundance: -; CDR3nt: TGTGCCAGTAGTATAAACGCAGGGGCGAATCAGCCCCAGCATTTT; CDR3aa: CASSINAGANQPQHF
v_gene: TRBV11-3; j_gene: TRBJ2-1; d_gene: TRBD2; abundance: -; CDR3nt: TGTGCCAGCAGCGCAACTAGCGGGGGGGCTATGGGTGAGCAGTTCTTC; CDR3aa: CASSATSGGAMGEQFF
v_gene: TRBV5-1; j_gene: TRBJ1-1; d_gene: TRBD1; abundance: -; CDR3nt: TGCGCCAGCAGCTTGGCCAGGGGGTTAATGAACACTGAAGCTTTCTTT; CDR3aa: CASSLARGLMNTEAFF
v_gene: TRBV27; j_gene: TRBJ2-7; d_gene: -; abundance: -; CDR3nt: TGTGCCAGCAGACGTACAGGGACCCACGAGCAGTACTTC; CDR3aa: CASRRTGTHEQYF
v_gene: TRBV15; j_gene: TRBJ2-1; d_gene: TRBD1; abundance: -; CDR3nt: TGTGCCACCAGCAGAGACCCGGGACAGTACAATGAGCAGTTCTTC; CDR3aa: CATSRDPGQYNEQFF
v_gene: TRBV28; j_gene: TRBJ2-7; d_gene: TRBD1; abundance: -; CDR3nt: TGTGCCAGCAGTTTATTGGGACAGGGGTCCTACGAGCAGTACTTC; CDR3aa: CASSLLGQGSYEQYF
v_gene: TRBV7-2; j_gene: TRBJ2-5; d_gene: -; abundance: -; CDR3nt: TGTGCCAGCAGCACGCAGGGGTCGCGGGCCCAGTACTTC; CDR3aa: CASSTQGSRAQYF